A selection of T cell receptor beta chains follows, all from one sample in a study of radiotherapy plus CTLA-4 blockade in lung cancer. Assay used: immunoSEQ multiplex PCR; TCRdb lists only in-frame clones, some missing. The sample records roughly 50,000 clones, around 76% being singletons. Source: peripheral blood, taken from a patient treated with radiotherapy plus ipilimumab. Receptors originate from a human donor with non-small cell lung cancer who had stable disease on radiotherapy plus ipilimumab. Both conserved end residues are part of each CDR3. Fields, in order: J gene, V gene, CDR3 protein.

>TRBJ2-1|TRBV11-2
CASSPNGWDEQFF
>TRBJ2-2|TRBV6-1
CASKKGDTGELFF
>TRBJ2-3|TRBV10-3
CAISEGGGFTDTQYF
>TRBJ2-3|TRBV9
CASSANRVSDTQYF
>TRBJ1-1|TRBV2
CASSQGMNTEAFF
>TRBJ2-3|TRBV5-1
CASRSTDTQYF
>TRBJ1-2|TRBV6-1
CASRGATYYGYTF
>TRBJ2-7|TRBV5-1
CASSLIPPGQGPYEQYF
>TRBJ2-5|TRBV5-1
CASDAGGARGETQYF
>TRBJ2-5|TRBV10-3
CAISERGAQETQYF
>TRBJ1-3|TRBV5-1
CASSETGGGNTIYF
>TRBJ1-6|TRBV30
CAWSVLRVDSPLHF
>TRBJ1-5|TRBV7-2
CASSRRTGAYQPQHF
>TRBJ2-6|TRBV2
CASSEQSSGANVLTF
>TRBJ2-5|TRBV18
CASRRLQETQYF
>TRBJ1-5|TRBV27
CASSRGGRGLNQPQHF
>TRBJ1-2|TRBV10-3
CAISRDRGSYGYTF
>TRBJ1-3|TRBV5-1
CASSRGLTAGNTIYF
>TRBJ1-1|TRBV7-2
CASSSDRVTEAFF
>TRBJ1-1|TRBV5-6
CASSPGLGENEAFF
>TRBJ1-2|TRBV9
CASSPGRADGYTF
>TRBJ1-2|TRBV7-9
CASSLELPGYTF
>TRBJ2-1|TRBV20-1
CSASPPLGVF
>TRBJ2-1|TRBV6-8
CASSYPKLYNEQFF
>TRBJ2-2|TRBV7-7
CASSSDPNTGELFF
>TRBJ1-6|TRBV28
CASSFPGTFGNSPLHF
>TRBJ1-6|TRBV15
CATSPRQGQNSPLHF
>TRBJ1-6|TRBV2
CASEADTNSPLHF
>TRBJ1-1|TRBV29-1
CSVEGSGNTEAFF
>TRBJ2-5|TRBV11-3
CASSLVRGPQETQYF
>TRBJ2-1|TRBV14
CASSQRVWDPRPGNEQFF
>TRBJ1-5|TRBV6-6
CASRKTGVGQPQHF